This T cell receptor (beta chain) was retrieved from a study of regulatory T cells in long-lasting Graves disease. Ten or more counts support this clonotype. The antigen is unknown. The junction differs from germline at one of its ends, possibly a read error. Building of the TCR beta libraries involved iRepertoire HTBI primers and Arm-PCR of CDR3 regions. Each CDR3 protein is one row after TCRdb ran MiXCR on the multiplex PCR reads. The table lists a few hundred thousand distinct CDR3 sequences, around 19% of them singletons. Study results and limitations: More public clonotypes were shared by persistent patients (2,741) than by new patients (roughly 910).

The CDR3 has 16 amino acids. Germline assignment: CDR1 MGHRA and CDR2 YSYEKL. Time point meaning: newly diagnosed GD, antithyroid drugs for less than 3 months. TCR sequences were obtained from RNA taken from PBMCs. Patients were enrolled at an endocrinology department in Xi'an, China. The J gene is TRBJ2-1, the V gene TRBV4-1; TRBD2 matches at 9 bases. This receptor was obtained from a female donor with Graves disease. This specimen consisted of peripheral blood mononuclear cells (PBMCs), obtained at new diagnosis, from a patient treated with antithyroid drugs. CDR3 region: CASSQAWVAGDNEQFF. The CDR3 DNA follows: TGCGCCAGCAGTCAAGCGTGGGTAGCGGGGGACAATGAGCAGTTCTTC.